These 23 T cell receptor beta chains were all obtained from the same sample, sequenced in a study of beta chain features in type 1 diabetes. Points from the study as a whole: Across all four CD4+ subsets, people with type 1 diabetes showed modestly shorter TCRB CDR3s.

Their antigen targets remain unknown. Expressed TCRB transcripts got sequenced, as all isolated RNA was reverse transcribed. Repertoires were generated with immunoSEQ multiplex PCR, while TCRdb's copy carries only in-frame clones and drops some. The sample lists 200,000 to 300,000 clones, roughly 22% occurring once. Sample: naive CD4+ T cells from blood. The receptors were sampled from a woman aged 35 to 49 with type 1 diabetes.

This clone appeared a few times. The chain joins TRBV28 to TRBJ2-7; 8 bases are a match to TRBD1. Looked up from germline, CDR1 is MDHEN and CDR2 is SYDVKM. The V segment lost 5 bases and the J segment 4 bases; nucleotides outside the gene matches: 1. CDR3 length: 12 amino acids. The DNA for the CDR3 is TGTGCCAGCAGTCGACAGGGGTACGAGCAGTACTTC. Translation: CASSRQGYEQYF.

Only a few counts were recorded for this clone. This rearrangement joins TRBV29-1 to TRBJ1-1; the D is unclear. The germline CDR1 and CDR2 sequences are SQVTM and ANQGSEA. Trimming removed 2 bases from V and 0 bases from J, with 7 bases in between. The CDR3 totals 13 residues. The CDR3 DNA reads TGCAGCGTTGAAACGGAGCTGAACACTGAAGCTTTCTTT. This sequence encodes CSVETELNTEAFF.

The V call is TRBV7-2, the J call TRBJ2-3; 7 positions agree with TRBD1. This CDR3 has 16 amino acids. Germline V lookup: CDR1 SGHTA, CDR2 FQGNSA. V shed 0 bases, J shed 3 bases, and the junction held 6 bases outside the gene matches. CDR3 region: CASSLAGGAGTDTQYF. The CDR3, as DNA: TGTGCCAGCAGCTTAGCAGGGGGCGCCGGGACAGATACGCAGTATTTT.

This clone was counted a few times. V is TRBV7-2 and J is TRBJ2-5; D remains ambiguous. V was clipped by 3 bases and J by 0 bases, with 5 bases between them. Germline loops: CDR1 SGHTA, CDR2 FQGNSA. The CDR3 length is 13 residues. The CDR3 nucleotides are TGTGCCAGCAGCTTGCGGTACCAAGAGACCCAGTACTTC. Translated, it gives CASSLRYQETQYF.

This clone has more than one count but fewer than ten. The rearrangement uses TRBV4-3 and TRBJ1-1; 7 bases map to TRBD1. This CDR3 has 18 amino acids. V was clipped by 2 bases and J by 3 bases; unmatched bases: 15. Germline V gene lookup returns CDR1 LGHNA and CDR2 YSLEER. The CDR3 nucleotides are TGCGCCAGCAGCCAATTCGGGACAGCCGGCGGGAGGGACACTGAAGCTTTCTTT. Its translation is CASSQFGTAGGRDTEAFF.

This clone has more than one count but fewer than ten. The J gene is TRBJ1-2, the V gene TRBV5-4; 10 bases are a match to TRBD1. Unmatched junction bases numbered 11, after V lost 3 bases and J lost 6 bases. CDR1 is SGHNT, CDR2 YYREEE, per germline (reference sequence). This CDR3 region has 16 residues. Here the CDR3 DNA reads TGTGCCAGCAGCTACGAGAGACAGGGGGCAGAGGATGGCTACACCTTC. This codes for CASSYERQGAEDGYTF.

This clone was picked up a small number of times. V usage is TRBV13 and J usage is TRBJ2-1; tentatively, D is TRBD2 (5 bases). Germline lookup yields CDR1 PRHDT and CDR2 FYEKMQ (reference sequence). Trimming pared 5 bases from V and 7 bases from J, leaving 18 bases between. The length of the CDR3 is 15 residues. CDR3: CASSTEGIGFNEQFF. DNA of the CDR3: TGTGCCAGCAGCACCGAGGGCATAGGGTTTAATGAGCAGTTCTTC.

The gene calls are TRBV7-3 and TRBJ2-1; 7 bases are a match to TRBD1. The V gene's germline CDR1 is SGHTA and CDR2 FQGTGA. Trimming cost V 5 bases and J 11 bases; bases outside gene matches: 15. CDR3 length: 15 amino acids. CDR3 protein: CASSLSGTATMKQFF. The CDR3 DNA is TGTGCCAGCAGCCTCTCTGGGACAGCAACAATGAAGCAGTTCTTC.

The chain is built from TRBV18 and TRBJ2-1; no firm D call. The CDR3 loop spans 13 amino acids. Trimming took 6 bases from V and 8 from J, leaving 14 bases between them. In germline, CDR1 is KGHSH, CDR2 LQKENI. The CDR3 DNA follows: TGTGCCAGCTCCCTTCCAGGTGCTGATGAGCAGTTCTTC. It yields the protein CASSLPGADEQFF.

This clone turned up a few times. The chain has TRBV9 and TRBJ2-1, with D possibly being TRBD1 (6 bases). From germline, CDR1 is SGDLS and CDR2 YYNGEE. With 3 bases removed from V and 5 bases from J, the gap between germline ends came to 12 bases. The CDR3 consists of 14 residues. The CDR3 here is CASSAGTFDNEQFF. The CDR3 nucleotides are TGTGCCAGCAGCGCCGGGACATTCGACAATGAGCAGTTCTTC.

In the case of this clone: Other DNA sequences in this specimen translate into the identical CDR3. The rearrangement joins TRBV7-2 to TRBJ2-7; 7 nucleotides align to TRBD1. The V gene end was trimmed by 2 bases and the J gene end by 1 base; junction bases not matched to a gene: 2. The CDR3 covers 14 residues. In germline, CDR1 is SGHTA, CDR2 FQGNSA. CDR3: CASSLQGDSYEQYF. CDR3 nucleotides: TGTGCCAGCAGCTTACAGGGGGATTCCTACGAGCAGTACTTC.

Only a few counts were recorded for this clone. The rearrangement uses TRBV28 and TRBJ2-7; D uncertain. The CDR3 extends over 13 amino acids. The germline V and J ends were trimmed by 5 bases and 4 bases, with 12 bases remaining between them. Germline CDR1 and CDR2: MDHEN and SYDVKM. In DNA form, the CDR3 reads TGTGCCAGCAGTACCCCCGCACTTTACGAGCAGTACTTC. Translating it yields CASSTPALYEQYF. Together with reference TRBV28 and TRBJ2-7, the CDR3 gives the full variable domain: DVKVTQSSRYLVKRTGEKVFLECVQDMDHENMFWYRQDPGLGLRLIYFSYDVKMKEKGDIPEGYSVSREKKERFSLILESASTNQTSMYLCASSTPALYEQYFGPGTRLTVT.

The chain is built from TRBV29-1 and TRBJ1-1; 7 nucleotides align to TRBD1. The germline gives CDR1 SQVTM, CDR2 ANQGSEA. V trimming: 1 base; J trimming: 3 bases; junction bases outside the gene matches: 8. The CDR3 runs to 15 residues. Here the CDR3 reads CSVEGATGAYTEAFF. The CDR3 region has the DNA TGCAGCGTTGAAGGGGCTACAGGGGCATACACTGAAGCTTTCTTT.

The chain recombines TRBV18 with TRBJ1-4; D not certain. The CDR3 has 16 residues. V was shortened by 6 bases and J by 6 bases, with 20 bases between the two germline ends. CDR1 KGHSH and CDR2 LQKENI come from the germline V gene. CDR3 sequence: CASSSELGVKDEKLFF. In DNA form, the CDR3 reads TGTGCCAGCTCGTCAGAACTAGGAGTAAAGGATGAAAAACTGTTTTTT.

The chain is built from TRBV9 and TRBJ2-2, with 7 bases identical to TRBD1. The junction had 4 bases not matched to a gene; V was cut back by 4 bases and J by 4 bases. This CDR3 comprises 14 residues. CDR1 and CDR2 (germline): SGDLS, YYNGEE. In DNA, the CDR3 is TGTGCCAGCAGCCGGACAGGAGGCACCGGGGAGCTGTTTTTT. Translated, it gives CASSRTGGTGELFF.

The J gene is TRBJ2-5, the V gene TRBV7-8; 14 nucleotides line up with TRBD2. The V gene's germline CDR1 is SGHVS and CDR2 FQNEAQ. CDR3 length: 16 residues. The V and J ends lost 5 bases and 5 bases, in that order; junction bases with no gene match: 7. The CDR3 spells CASSGTSGGRGETQYF. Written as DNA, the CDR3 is TGTGCCAGCAGCGGGACTAGCGGGGGCCGGGGGGAGACCCAGTACTTC.

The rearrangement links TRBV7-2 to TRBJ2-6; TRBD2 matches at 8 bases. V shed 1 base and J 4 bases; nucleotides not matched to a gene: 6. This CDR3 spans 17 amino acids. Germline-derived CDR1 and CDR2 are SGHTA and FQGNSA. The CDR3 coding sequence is TGTGCCAGCAGCTTAGGCGGGGGGTGGTCAGGGGCCAACGTCCTGACTTTC. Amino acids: CASSLGGGWSGANVLTF.

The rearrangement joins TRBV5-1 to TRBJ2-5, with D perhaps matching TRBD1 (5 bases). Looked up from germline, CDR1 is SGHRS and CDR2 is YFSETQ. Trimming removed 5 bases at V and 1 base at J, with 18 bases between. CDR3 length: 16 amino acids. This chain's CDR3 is CASSYTLRQRQETQYF. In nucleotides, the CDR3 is TGCGCCAGCAGTTATACGTTAAGACAGCGCCAAGAGACCCAGTACTTC.

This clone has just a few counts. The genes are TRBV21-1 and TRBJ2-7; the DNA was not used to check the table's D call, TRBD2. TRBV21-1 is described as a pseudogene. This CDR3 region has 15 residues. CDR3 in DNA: TGTGCCAGCAGCAAGGAACTAGCGGCCCATTCCGGTATCGACTTC. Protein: CASSKELAAHSGIDF.

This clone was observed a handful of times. The CDR3 coding sequence is TGTGCCAGCAGTTACTCAAACAGCGGGGTCCTCTACAATGAGCAGTTCTTC. Protein sequence: CASSYSNSGVLYNEQFF. The chain joins TRBV28 to TRBJ2-1; 7 bases align to TRBD2. This CDR3 has 17 residues. J lost 3 bases, V lost 4 bases, and 12 bases had no gene match. Looked up from germline, CDR1 is MDHEN and CDR2 is SYDVKM.

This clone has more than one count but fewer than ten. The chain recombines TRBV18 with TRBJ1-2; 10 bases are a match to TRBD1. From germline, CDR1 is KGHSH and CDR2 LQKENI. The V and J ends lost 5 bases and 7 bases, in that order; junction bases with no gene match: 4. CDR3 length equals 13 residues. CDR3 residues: CASSGTGDGGYTF. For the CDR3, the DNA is TGTGCCAGCTCAGGGACAGGGGACGGTGGCTACACCTTC.

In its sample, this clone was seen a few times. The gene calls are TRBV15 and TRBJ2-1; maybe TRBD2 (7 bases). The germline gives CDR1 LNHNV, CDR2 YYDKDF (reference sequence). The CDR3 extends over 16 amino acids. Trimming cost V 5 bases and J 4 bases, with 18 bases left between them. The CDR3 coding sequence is TGTGCCACCAGCCCCGGGGGGCAACTCCTTTACAATGAGCAGTTCTTC. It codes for CATSPGGQLLYNEQFF.

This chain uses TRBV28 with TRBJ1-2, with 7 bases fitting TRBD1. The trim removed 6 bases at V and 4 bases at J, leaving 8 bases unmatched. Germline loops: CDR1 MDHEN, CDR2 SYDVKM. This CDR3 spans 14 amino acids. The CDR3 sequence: CASSPTGAGYGYTF. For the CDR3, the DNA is TGTGCCAGCAGCCCCACAGGGGCTGGCTATGGCTACACCTTC.